These T cell receptor beta chains were read from a single sample in a study of molecular identifiers for immune sequencing clone quantification. TCRdb fed the PCR reads into MiXCR, producing one record per CDR3 protein. The sample consists of approximately 550,000 distinct CDR3 sequences, about 20% of them appearing once. The sample was naive CD8+ T cells from blood, with Jurkat cell RNA spiked in. The source of these receptors is a human donor in good health. Some libraries in this study had Jurkat cell RNA spiked in. CDR3s include the opening cysteine and the closing phenylalanine or tryptophan. Fields, in order: V gene, J gene, clone size, D gene, CDR3 DNA, CDR3 protein. The D gene is left open where the match is weak. Rows give clone size only sometimes, using once, few, many, or a class for an expanded clone.

>TRBV29-1|TRBJ1-2|.|.
TGCAGCGTTGAAGCGTCAACTGCGCCTGAAGGCTACACCTTC
CSVEASTAPEGYTF
>TRBV10-1|TRBJ2-7|many|.
TGCGCCAGCAGTGACAGCTCCTACGAGCAGTACTTC
CASSDSSYEQYF
>TRBV7-2|TRBJ1-2|few|TRBD1
TGTGCCAGCAGCTTAGGGACAGGGGGGGGCTATGGCTACACCTTC
CASSLGTGGGYGYTF
>TRBV12-3/TRBV12-4|TRBJ2-1|.|.
TGTGCCAGCAGTCCCAGAGACCAGGGGTATGAGCAGTTCTTC
CASSPRDQGYEQFF
>TRBV27|TRBJ1-6|many|.
TGTGCCAGCAGTTTTTGGGGGTCACCCCTCCACTTT
CASSFWGSPLHF
>TRBV4-1|TRBJ1-2|.|.
TGCGCCAGCAGCCTCAACGGGGCGCTTGGTGGCTACACCTTC
CASSLNGALGGYTF
>TRBV18|TRBJ2-3|.|.
TGTGCCAGCTCACCACCTTTTCGGAGCACAGATACGCAGTATTTT
CASSPPFRSTDTQYF
>TRBV25-1|TRBJ1-4|.|.
TGTGCCAGCAGTGAATATCAAGCGACAGGAGGGCTGTCTAATGAAAAACTGTTTTTT
CASSEYQATGGLSNEKLFF
>TRBV5-6|TRBJ1-5|many|.
TGTGCCAGCAGCTTGGCCAGTGCCGATCAGCCCCAGCATTTT
CASSLASADQPQHF
>TRBV7-9|TRBJ2-7|many|TRBD2
TGTGCCAGCAGCCCTGAGCCACTAGCGGGAGTGGAGAAGCAGTACTTC
CASSPEPLAGVEKQYF
>TRBV4-3|TRBJ2-4|.|.
TGCGCCAGCAGCCGGCACGAGGGTCAAAACATTCAGTACTTC
CASSRHEGQNIQYF
>TRBV19|TRBJ2-2|.|.
TGTGCCAGTACGAAGGGGTTGAACGGGGAGCTGTTTTTT
CASTKGLNGELFF
>TRBV4-3|TRBJ2-1|.|TRBD1
TGCGCCAGCAGCCAAGTTGGGACAGCCCACAATGAGCAGTTCTTC
CASSQVGTAHNEQFF
>TRBV6-5|TRBJ1-2|.|.
TGTGCCAGCAGTTACTACCCCCAGGCCTACGGCTACACCTTC
CASSYYPQAYGYTF
>TRBV6-2/TRBV6-3|TRBJ1-4|.|.
TGTGCCAGCAGTTGGAGTTCTGCTGAAAAACTGTTTTTT
CASSWSSAEKLFF
>TRBV20-1|TRBJ1-5|many|TRBD1
TGCAGTGCTAGAGGCGACGACAGGGGGTCAAGGAATCAGCCCCAGCATTTT
CSARGDDRGSRNQPQHF
>TRBV7-9|TRBJ2-5|.|.
TGTGCCAGCAGCTTAGACGTCAGTCAAGAGACCCAGTACTTC
CASSLDVSQETQYF
>TRBV6-2/TRBV6-3|TRBJ2-7|few|.
TGTGCCAGCAGGGACCGGACAGTTTCCTACGAGCAGTACTTC
CASRDRTVSYEQYF
>TRBV6-2/TRBV6-3|TRBJ2-1|many|.
TGTGCCAGCAGTTACGGGGTGAAGCAGTTCTTC
CASSYGVKQFF
>TRBV9|TRBJ1-1|.|.
TGTGCCAGCAGCGCCCAAAGCCCTACCACTGAAGCTTTCTTT
CASSAQSPTTEAFF
>TRBV9|TRBJ2-3|few|TRBD2
TGTGCCAGCAGCATTCAAATAGCGGGGGGGCCTGATACGCAGTATTTT
CASSIQIAGGPDTQYF
>TRBV7-8|TRBJ2-3|many|TRBD2
TGTGCCAGCAGCTTTGAGCGGGGAGGCACAGATACGCAGTATTTT
CASSFERGGTDTQYF
>TRBV30|TRBJ2-6|many|TRBD2
TGTGCCTGGAGTTTATTGTCAATAGGGCGGGGGTTTGACTCTGGGGCCAACGTCCTGACTTTC
CAWSLLSIGRGFDSGANVLTF